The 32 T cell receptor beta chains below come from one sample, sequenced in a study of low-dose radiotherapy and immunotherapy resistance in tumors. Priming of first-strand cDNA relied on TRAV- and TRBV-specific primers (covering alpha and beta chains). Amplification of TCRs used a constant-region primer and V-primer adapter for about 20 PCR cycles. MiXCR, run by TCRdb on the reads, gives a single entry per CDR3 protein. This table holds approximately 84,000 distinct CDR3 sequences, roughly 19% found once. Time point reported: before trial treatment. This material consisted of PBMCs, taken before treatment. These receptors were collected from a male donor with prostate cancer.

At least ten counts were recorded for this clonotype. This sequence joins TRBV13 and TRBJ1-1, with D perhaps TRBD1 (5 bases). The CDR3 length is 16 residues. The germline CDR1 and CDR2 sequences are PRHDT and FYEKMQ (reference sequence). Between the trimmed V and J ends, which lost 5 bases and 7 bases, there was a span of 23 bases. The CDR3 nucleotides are TGTGCCAGCAGCCGGGGGGTAGGCGGGTGGGGGATTGAAGCTTTCTTT. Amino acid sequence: CASSRGVGGWGIEAFF.

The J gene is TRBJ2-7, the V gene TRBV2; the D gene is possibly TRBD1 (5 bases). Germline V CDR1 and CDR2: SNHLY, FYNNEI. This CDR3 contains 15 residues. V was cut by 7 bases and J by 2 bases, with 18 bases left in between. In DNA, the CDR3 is TGTGCCAGCATCCGAACAGACAGTACCCCCTACGAGCAGTACTTC. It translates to CASIRTDSTPYEQYF.

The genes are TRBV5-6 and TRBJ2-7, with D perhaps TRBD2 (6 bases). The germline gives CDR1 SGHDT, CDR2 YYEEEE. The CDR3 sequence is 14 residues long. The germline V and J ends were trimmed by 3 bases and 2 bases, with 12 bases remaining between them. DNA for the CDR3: TGTGCCAGCAGCTGGGGGACTGGGACCTACGAGCAGTACTTC. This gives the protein CASSWGTGTYEQYF.

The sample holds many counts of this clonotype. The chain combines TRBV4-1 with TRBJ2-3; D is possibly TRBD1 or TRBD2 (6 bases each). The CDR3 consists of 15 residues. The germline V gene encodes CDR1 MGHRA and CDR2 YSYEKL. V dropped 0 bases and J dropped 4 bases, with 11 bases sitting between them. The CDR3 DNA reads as TGCGCCAGCAGCCAAGATCCTAGGGGGGCAGATACGCAGTATTTT. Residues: CASSQDPRGADTQYF.

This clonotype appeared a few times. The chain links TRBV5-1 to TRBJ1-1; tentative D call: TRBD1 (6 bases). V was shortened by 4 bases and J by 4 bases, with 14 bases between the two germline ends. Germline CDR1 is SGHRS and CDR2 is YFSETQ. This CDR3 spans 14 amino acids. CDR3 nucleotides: TGCGCCAGCAGCATACAGGGCTTGAGCACTGAAGCTTTCTTT. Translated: CASSIQGLSTEAFF. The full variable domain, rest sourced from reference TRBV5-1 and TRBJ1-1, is KAGVTQTPRYLIKTRGQQVTLSCSPISGHRSVSWYQQTPGQGLQFLFEYFSETQRNKGNFPGRFSGRQFSNSRSEMNVSTLELGDSALYLCASSIQGLSTEAFFGQGTRLTVV.

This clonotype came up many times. In DNA, the CDR3 is TGTGCCAGCAGCTTACTAACTAGCGGGCAAGAGACCCAGTACTTC. The encoded protein is CASSLLTSGQETQYF. The chain couples TRBV7-2 to TRBJ2-5, with TRBD2 matching over 9 bases. There are 15 residues in the CDR3. Trimming took 2 bases from V and 2 from J; bases not matched to a gene: 3. CDR1 SGHTA and CDR2 FQGNSA come from the germline V gene.

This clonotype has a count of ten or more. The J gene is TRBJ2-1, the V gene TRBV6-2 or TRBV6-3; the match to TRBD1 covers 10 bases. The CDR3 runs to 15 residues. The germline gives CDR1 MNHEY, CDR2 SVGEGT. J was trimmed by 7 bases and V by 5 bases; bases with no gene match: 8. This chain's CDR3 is CASSAPDRGANEQFF. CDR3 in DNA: TGTGCCAGCAGTGCCCCGGACAGGGGGGCAAATGAGCAGTTCTTC.

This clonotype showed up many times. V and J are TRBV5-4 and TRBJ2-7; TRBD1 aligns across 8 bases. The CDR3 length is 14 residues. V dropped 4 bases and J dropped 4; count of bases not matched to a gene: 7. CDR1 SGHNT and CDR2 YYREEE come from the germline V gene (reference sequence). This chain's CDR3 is CASSSGQGEYEQYF. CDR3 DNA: TGTGCCAGCAGCAGCGGACAGGGAGAGTACGAGCAGTACTTC.

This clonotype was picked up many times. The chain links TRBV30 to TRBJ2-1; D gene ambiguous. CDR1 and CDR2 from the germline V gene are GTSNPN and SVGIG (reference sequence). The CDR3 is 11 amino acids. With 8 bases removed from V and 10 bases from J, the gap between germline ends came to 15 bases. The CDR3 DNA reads TGTGCCGGTGACCGAATGCTCGAGCAGTTCTTC. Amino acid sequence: CAGDRMLEQFF.

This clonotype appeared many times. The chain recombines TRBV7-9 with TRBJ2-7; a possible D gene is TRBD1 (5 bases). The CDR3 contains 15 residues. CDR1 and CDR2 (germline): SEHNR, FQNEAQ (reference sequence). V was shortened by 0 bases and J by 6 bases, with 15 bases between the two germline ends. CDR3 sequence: CASSLASTAGREQYF. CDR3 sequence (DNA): TGTGCCAGCAGCTTAGCATCGACGGCAGGGCGCGAGCAGTACTTC.

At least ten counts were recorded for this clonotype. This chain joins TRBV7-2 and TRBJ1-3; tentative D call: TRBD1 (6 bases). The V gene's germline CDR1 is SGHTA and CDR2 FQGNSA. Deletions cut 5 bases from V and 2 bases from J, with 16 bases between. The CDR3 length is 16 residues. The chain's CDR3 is CASSLTSTGTGNTIYF. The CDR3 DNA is TGTGCCAGCAGCCTTACCAGTACAGGGACTGGAAACACCATATATTTT.

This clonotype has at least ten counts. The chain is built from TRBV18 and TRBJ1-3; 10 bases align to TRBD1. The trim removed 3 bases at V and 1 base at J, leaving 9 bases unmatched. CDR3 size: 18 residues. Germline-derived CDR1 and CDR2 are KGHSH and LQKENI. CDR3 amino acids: CASSPPTGGILSGNTIYF. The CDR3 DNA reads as TGTGCCAGCTCACCCCCGACAGGGGGCATTTTGTCTGGAAACACCATATATTTT.

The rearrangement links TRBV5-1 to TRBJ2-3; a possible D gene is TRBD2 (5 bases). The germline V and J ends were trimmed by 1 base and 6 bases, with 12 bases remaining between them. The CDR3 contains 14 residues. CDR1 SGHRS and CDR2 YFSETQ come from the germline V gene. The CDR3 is CASSLRGNTDTQYF. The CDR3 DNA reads TGCGCCAGCAGCTTGCGAGGGAACACTGATACGCAGTATTTT.

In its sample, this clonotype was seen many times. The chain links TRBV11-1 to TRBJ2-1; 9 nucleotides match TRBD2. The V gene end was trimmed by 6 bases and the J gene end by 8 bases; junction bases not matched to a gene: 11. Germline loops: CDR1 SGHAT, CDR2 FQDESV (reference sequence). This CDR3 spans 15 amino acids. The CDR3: CASRGLGGGADEQFF. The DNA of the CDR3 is TGTGCCAGCAGGGGTCTCGGCGGGGGGGCGGATGAGCAGTTCTTC.

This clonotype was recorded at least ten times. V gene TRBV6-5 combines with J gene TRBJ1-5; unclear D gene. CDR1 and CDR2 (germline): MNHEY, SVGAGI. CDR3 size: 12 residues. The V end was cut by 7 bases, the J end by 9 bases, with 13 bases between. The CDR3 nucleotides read TGTGCCAGCACTGACCGCGTCGGGCCCCAGCATTTT. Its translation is CASTDRVGPQHF.

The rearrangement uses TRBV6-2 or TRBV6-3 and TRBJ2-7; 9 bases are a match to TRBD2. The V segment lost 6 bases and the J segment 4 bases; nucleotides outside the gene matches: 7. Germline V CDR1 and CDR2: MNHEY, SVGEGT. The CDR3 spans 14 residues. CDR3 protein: CASRTQAGGYEQYF. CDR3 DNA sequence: TGTGCCAGCAGGACACAGGCGGGGGGGTACGAGCAGTACTTC.

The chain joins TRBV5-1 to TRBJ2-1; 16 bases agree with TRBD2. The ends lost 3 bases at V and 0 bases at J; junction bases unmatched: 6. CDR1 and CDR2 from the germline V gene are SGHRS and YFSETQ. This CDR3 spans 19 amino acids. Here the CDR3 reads CASSSTGLAGGNSYNEQFF. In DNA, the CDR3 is TGCGCCAGCAGCTCTACGGGACTAGCGGGGGGGAACTCCTACAATGAGCAGTTCTTC.

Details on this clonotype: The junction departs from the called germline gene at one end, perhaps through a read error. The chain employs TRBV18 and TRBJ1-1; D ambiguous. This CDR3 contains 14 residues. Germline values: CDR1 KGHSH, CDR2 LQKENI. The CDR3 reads CASSDSQWDTEAFF. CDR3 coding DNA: TGCGCCAGCAGTGATTCCCAGTGGGACACTGAAGCTTTCTTT.

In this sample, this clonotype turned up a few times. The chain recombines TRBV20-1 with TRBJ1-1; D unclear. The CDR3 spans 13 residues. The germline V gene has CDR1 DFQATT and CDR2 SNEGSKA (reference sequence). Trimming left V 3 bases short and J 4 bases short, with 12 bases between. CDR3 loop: CSASRGGSTEAFF. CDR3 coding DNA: TGCAGTGCTAGTCGGGGTGGAAGCACTGAAGCTTTCTTT.

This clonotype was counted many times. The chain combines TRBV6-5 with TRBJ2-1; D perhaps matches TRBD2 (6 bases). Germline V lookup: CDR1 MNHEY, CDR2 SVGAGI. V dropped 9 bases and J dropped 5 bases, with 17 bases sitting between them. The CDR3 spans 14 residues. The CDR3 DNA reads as TGTGCCAGGCGCCGCGGGGCGCACGACAATGAGCAGTTCTTC. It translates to CARRRGAHDNEQFF.

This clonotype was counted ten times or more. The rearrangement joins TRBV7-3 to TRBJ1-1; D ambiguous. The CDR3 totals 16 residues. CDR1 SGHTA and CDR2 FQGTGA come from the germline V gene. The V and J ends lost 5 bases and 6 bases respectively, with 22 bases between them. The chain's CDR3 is CASSPAPTAGRPEAFF. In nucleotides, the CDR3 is TGTGCCAGCAGCCCCGCCCCCACAGCCGGGCGGCCTGAAGCTTTCTTT.

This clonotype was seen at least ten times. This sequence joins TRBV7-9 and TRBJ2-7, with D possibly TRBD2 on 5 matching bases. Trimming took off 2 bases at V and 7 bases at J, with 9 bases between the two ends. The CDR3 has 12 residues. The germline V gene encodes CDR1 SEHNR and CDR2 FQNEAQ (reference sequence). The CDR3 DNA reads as TGTGCCAGCAGCTTAACCTCGGGAGAGCAGTACTTC. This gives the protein CASSLTSGEQYF.

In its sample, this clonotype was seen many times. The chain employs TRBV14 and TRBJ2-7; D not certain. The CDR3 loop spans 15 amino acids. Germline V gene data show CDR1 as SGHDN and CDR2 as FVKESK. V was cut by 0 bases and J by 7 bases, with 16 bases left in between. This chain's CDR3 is CASSQDGLLLGEQYF. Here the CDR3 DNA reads TGTGCCAGCAGCCAAGATGGGTTACTTTTAGGGGAGCAGTACTTC.

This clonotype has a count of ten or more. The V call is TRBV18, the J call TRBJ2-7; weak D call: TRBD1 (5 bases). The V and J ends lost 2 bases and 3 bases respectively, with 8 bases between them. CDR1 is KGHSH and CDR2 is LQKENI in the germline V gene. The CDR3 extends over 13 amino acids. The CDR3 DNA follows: TGTGCCAGCTCACCAACGGACATCTACGAGCAGTACTTC. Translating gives CASSPTDIYEQYF.

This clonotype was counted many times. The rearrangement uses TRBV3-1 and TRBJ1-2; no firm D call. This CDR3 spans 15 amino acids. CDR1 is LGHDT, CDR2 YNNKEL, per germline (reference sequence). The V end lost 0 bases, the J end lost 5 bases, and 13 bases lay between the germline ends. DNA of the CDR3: TGTGCCAGCAGCCAAGATGTGCCAGGCCTATATGGCTACACCTTC. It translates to CASSQDVPGLYGYTF.

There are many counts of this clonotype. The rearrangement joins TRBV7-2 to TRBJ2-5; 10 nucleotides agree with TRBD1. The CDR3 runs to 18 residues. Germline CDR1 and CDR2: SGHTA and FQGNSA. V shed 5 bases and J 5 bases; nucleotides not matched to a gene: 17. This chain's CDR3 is CASSIILSWDRGGETQYF. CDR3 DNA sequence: TGTGCCAGCAGCATAATTCTATCCTGGGACAGGGGCGGGGAGACCCAGTACTTC. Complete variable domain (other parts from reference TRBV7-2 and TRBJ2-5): GAGVSQSPSNKVTEKGKDVELRCDPISGHTALYWYRQSLGQGLEFLIYFQGNSAPDKSGLPSDRFSAERTGGSVSTLTIQRTQQEDSAVYLCASSIILSWDRGGETQYFGPGTRLLVL.

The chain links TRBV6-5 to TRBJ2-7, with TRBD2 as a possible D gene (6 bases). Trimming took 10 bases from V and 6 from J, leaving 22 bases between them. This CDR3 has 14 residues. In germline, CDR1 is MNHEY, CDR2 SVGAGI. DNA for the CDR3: TGTGCCACCCAAGAGGGACTCCTGGGCCTCGAGCAGTACTTC. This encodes CATQEGLLGLEQYF.

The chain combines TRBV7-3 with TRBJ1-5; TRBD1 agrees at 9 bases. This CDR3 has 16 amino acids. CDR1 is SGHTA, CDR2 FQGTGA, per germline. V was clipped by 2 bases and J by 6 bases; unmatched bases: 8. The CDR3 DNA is TGTGCCAGCAGCTTAGGGGGGACAGGGTGGGGTCAGCCCCAGCATTTT. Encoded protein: CASSLGGTGWGQPQHF.

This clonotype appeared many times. CDR3 sequence reads: CASSFRPTSTDTQYF. The CDR3 coding sequence is TGTGCCAGCAGCTTTAGGCCTACTAGCACAGATACGCAGTATTTT. This chain connects TRBV5-5 to TRBJ2-3, with D unclear. The CDR3 extends over 15 amino acids. Trimming stripped 2 bases from V and 0 bases from J, with 10 bases between. Germline assignment: CDR1 SGHKS and CDR2 YYEKEE (reference sequence).

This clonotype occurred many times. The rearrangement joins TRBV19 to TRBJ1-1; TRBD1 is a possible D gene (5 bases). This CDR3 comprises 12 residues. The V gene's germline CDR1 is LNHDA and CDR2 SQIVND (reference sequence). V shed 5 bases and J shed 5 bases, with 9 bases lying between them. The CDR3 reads CASSLGETEAFF. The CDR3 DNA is TGTGCCAGTAGTTTGGGGGAGACTGAAGCTTTCTTT.

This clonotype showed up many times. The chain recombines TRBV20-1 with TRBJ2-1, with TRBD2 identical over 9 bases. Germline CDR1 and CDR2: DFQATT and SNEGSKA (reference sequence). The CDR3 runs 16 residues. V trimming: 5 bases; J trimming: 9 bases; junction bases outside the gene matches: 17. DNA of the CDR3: TGCAGTGCTCCAGACACTACTAGCGGGCTAGGAGGTGAGCAGTTCTTC. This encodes CSAPDTTSGLGGEQFF.

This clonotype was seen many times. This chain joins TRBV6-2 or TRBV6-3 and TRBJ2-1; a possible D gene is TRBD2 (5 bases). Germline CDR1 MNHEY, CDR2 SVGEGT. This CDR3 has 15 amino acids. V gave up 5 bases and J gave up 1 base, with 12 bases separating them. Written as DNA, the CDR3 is TGTGCCAGCAGTGTTTTGGCGGGTTCCTACAATGAGCAGTTCTTC. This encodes CASSVLAGSYNEQFF.